This TCR beta chain was identified in a study of T cell responses to AZD1222 COVID-19 vaccine. General study results and limits: Reports indicate that nearly half of spike-specific TCRs are directed at unmutated variant regions.

This clone occurred once. Its antigen is not identified. Germline CDR1 is SGHRS and CDR2 is YFSETQ. The CDR3 runs 15 residues. V trimming: 0 bases; J trimming: 8 bases; junction bases outside the gene matches: 3. Libraries were prepared by immunoSEQ multiplex PCR; TCRdb keeps only in-frame clonotypes and omits some of them. The data show about 100,000 clones, 93% seen once. The source is an adult in good health. Source: peripheral blood, taken on day 0 of AZD1222 vaccination. This sequence joins TRBV5-1 and TRBJ2-1, with 12 bases aligning to TRBD2. The CDR3 DNA follows: TGCGCCAGCAGCTTGGGGCTAGCGGGAGGGCATGAGCAGTTCTTC. This translates into CASSLGLAGGHEQFF.